This entry lists 18 T cell receptor beta chains sequenced from one sample in a study of blood T cell repertoires in COVID-19. Using immunoSEQ multiplex PCR, the repertoire was profiled, and TCRdb retains in-frame clones only, with some absent. This sample yields some 220,000 clones, of which approximately 81% are seen a single time; 4.5% to 6% belongs to the top ten. Sequenced sample: peripheral blood. These TCRs come from a woman in her fifties or sixties who had recovered from COVID-19.

The chain couples TRBV25-1 to TRBJ2-7; D may be TRBD1 (7 bases). Trimming left V 3 bases short and J 3 bases short, with 15 bases between. There are 15 residues in the CDR3. The germline gives CDR1 MGHDK, CDR2 SYGVNS. The CDR3 loop reads CASSDSAGGIYEQYF. The DNA of the CDR3 is TGTGCCAGCAGTGATTCCGCAGGGGGGATCTACGAGCAGTACTTC.

This clone was seen a handful of times. The V gene is TRBV12-3 or TRBV12-4, the J gene TRBJ1-2; D is undetermined. The CDR3 has 13 residues. The ends were cut back, 4 bases at V and 3 bases at J, with 9 bases in the middle. DNA of the CDR3: TGTGCCAGCAGTTCGCAGGCCGACTATGGCTACACCTTC. This encodes CASSSQADYGYTF.

The CDR3 DNA reads TGTGCCAGCAGCTTAGGTTCGGGAGATACGCAGTATTTT. It is translated as CASSLGSGDTQYF. The chain uses TRBV7-8 and TRBJ2-3; D call uncertain. CDR1 SGHVS and CDR2 FQNEAQ come from the germline V gene. Trimming removed 1 base at V and 5 bases at J, with 7 bases between. The CDR3 runs to 13 residues.

This chain joins TRBV19 and TRBJ2-7; 8 bases fit TRBD1. This CDR3 has 14 residues. V lost 5 bases to trimming and J lost 2 bases; unmatched junction nucleotides: 5. Per germline, CDR1 LNHDA and CDR2 SQIVND (reference sequence). The CDR3 DNA follows: TGTGCCAGTAGTTCCCAGGGGGCGGCCTACGAGCAGTACTTC. Residues: CASSSQGAAYEQYF.

The CDR3 nucleotides read TGTGCTAGTGGTTTAGGAGTCCACGAGCAGTACTTC. It specifies CASGLGVHEQYF. This chain connects TRBV12-5 to TRBJ2-7; D call uncertain. The CDR3 loop spans 12 amino acids. Trimming cost V 3 bases and J 5 bases, with 8 bases left between them. Germline V gene data show CDR1 as LGHNT and CDR2 as FRNRAP.

The rearrangement links TRBV3-1 (or the pseudogene TRBV3-2) to TRBJ2-5; 8 bases align to TRBD2. J lost 4 bases, V lost 8 bases, and 9 bases had no gene match. This CDR3 comprises 14 residues. Germline V gene lookup returns CDR1 LGHDT and CDR2 YNNKEL (reference sequence). The CDR3 region is CASHARGGRETQYF. In DNA form, the CDR3 reads TGTGCCAGCCACGCCCGGGGGGGCCGAGAGACCCAGTACTTC.

The count of this clone is one. J is TRBJ1-3 and V is TRBV27; unclear D gene. The germline V gene has CDR1 MNHEY and CDR2 SMNVEV (reference sequence). Trimming cost V 7 bases and J 0 bases, with 7 bases left between them. The CDR3 has 13 residues. In DNA form, the CDR3 reads TGTGCCAGCAAACTAAACTCTGGAAACACCATATATTTT. It codes for CASKLNSGNTIYF.

There are a few counts of this clone. This sequence joins TRBV6-2 or TRBV6-3 and TRBJ2-5, with TRBD2 identical over 15 bases. The V segment lost 0 bases and the J segment 5 bases; nucleotides outside the gene matches: 7. The length of the CDR3 is 18 residues. CDR1 MNHEY and CDR2 SVGEGT come from the germline V gene. Here the CDR3 reads CASSYSGLAGGNRETQYF. CDR3 nucleotides: TGTGCCAGCAGTTACTCGGGACTAGCGGGGGGAAATCGGGAGACCCAGTACTTC.

The chain recombines TRBV11-1 with TRBJ2-4; D perhaps matches TRBD1 (6 bases). CDR3 length: 12 amino acids. The V end lost 4 bases, the J end lost 8 bases, and 9 bases lay between the germline ends. Germline V gene data show CDR1 as SGHAT and CDR2 as FQDESV (reference sequence). The chain's CDR3 is CASSSQGHIQYF. The CDR3 DNA is TGTGCCAGCAGCTCACAGGGACACATTCAGTACTTC.

The V and J genes are TRBV19 and TRBJ2-3, with 8 nucleotides matching TRBD1. Germline CDR1 is LNHDA and CDR2 is SQIVND (reference sequence). The CDR3 is 15 amino acids. Losses at the gene ends were 5 bases for V and 4 bases for J; bases not matched to a gene: 8. CDR3 residues: CASSWSDREADTQYF. Here the CDR3 DNA reads TGTGCCAGTAGTTGGTCGGACAGGGAGGCAGATACGCAGTATTTT. Full variable domain (rest looked up from reference TRBV19 and TRBJ2-3): DGGITQSPKYLFRKEGQNVTLSCEQNLNHDAMYWYRQDPGQGLRLIYYSQIVNDFQKGDIAEGYSVSREKKESFPLTVTSAQKNPTAFYLCASSWSDREADTQYFGPGTRLTVL.

The chain uses TRBV19 and TRBJ1-5; 9 positions match TRBD1. CDR3 size: 15 residues. V was clipped by 3 bases and J by 7 bases; unmatched bases: 7. Germline values: CDR1 LNHDA, CDR2 SQIVND (reference sequence). CDR3 sequence reads: CASSIGQGLEQPQHF. CDR3 DNA: TGTGCCAGTAGTATCGGACAGGGGTTGGAGCAGCCCCAGCATTTT.

The J gene is TRBJ1-1, the V gene TRBV5-6, with no clear D. Germline CDR1 reads SGHDT; CDR2 reads YYEEEE. The CDR3 contains 18 residues. Trimming removed 2 bases at V and 1 base at J, with 21 bases between. For the CDR3, the DNA is TGTGCCAGCAGCTTAAGAGGGATGCGGATTGAGGGGAACACTGAAGCTTTCTTT. Translating gives CASSLRGMRIEGNTEAFF.

V gene TRBV2 combines with J gene TRBJ1-1; D may be TRBD1 (5 bases). The V end was cut by 5 bases, the J end by 1 base, with 11 bases between. In germline, CDR1 is SNHLY, CDR2 FYNNEI. This CDR3 spans 14 amino acids. CDR3 protein: CASSPQGQNTEAFF. CDR3 bases: TGTGCCAGCAGTCCTCAGGGTCAGAACACTGAAGCTTTCTTT.

The rearrangement links TRBV5-1 to TRBJ1-1, with 11 positions matching TRBD1. The ends lost 5 bases at V and 8 bases at J; junction bases unmatched: 14. Germline loops: CDR1 SGHRS, CDR2 YFSETQ. The CDR3 extends over 16 amino acids. The DNA of the CDR3 is TGCGCCAGCAGTTTACGGGTAAGGACAGGGGGCGAAGAAGCTTTCTTT. It encodes CASSLRVRTGGEEAFF.

The V gene is TRBV19, the J gene TRBJ2-3, with 8 nucleotides matching TRBD1. Per the germline V gene, CDR1 is LNHDA and CDR2 is SQIVND (reference sequence). The CDR3 extends over 14 amino acids. The junction had 5 bases not matched to a gene; V was cut back by 6 bases and J by 3 bases. The CDR3 coding sequence is TGTGCCAGTAGCCTACAGGGGGTTACAGATACGCAGTATTTT. This gives the protein CASSLQGVTDTQYF.

This clone was detected only a few times. The chain recombines TRBV7-9 with TRBJ2-7; D is possibly TRBD1 (6 bases). V lost 1 base, J lost 13 bases, and 17 bases lay in between. The germline gives CDR1 SEHNR, CDR2 FQNEAQ (reference sequence). The CDR3 extends over 13 amino acids. This CDR3 reads CASSLVSQGTFYF. The CDR3 DNA reads TGTGCCAGCAGCTTAGTATCCCAGGGGACCTTTTACTTC.

This chain joins TRBV7-8 and TRBJ1-3; TRBD1 aligns across 8 bases. The junction had 3 bases not matched to a gene; V was cut back by 5 bases and J by 0 bases. Per the germline V gene, CDR1 is SGHVS and CDR2 is FQNEAQ. This CDR3 region has 15 residues. The CDR3 DNA reads as TGTGCCAGCAGCGGGACAGGCTTCTCTGGAAACACCATATATTTT. Translating gives CASSGTGFSGNTIYF.

The genes are TRBV5-4 and TRBJ1-1, with 8 bases aligning to TRBD1. CDR1 SGHNT and CDR2 YYREEE come from the germline V gene (reference sequence). V lost 4 bases and J lost 1; bases outside the gene matches: 9. This CDR3 is 16 amino acids long. The DNA of the CDR3 is TGTGCCAGCAGCCTCACAGGGGGACCCGCGAACACTGAAGCTTTCTTT. Translated: CASSLTGGPANTEAFF.